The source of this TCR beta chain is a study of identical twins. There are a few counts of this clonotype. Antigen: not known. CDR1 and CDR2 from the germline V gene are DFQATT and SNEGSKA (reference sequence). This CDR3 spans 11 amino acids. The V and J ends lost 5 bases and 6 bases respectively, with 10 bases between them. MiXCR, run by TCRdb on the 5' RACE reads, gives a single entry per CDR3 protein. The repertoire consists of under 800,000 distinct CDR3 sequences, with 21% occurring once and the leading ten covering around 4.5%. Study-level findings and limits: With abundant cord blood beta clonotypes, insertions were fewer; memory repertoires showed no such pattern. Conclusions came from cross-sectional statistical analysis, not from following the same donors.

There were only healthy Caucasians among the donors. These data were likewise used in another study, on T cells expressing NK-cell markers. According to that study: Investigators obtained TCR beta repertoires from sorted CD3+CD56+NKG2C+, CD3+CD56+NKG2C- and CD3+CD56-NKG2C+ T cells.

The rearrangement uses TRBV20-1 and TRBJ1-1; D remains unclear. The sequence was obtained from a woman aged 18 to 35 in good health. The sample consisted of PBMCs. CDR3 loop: CSAPRRAEAFF. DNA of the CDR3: TGCAGTGCTCCTAGGAGGGCTGAAGCTTTCTTT.